Listed below are T cell receptor beta chains from one sample, sequenced in a study of cytomegalovirus exposure and HLA in healthy donors. TCRdb's copy holds only in-frame clones and misses some; the assay was immunoSEQ multiplex PCR. Of 150,000 to 200,000 clones listed, around 74% are singletons. The sample comprised PBMCs. The receptors stem from a female donor in good health and CMV-seronegative. CDR3s include the opening cysteine and the closing phenylalanine or tryptophan. The order of the fields is V gene, clone size, J gene, CDR3 protein. Size is stated for part of the rows, as once, few or many counts, or as a class when the clone is expanded.

>TRBV21-1|once|TRBJ2-3
CASSKAGLAGGWDTQYF
>TRBV7-9|-|TRBJ2-7
CASSPRTGGREQYF
>TRBV21-1|few|TRBJ2-1
CASSKGLRGNNEQFF
>TRBV2|-|TRBJ1-1
CASRVGAMNTEAFF
>TRBV6-5|-|TRBJ1-5
CASSYSGRVSQPQHF
>TRBV5-4|-|TRBJ2-4
CASSPRNQGGDIQYF
>TRBV9|-|TRBJ2-3
CASSGVRRTDTQYF
>TRBV19|-|TRBJ1-4
CASSIWGDNEKLFF
>TRBV2|-|TRBJ1-6
CASLKGNGGGSPLHF
>TRBV2|-|TRBJ1-2
CAGGQEGYGYTF
>TRBV27|few|TRBJ1-2
CASSLFPGDGYTF
>TRBV13|-|TRBJ1-3
CASTQTRMAGNTIYF
>TRBV6-5|-|TRBJ1-2
CASSYSGTRTGYTF
>TRBV30|-|TRBJ2-1
CALSSGLTDEQFF
>TRBV7-2|-|TRBJ2-7
CASSLRGTGNEQYF
>TRBV11-1|few|TRBJ1-1
CASSFLRDRSNEAFF
>TRBV1|few|TRBJ1-2
CTSSHLGQATEGYTF
>TRBV28|few|TRBJ2-7
CASSPPDRGLIYEQYF
>TRBV19|few|TRBJ1-5
CASSIRTGGGHSNQPQHF
>TRBV7-9|once|TRBJ1-1
CASSLVGARNTEAFF
>TRBV19|-|TRBJ1-1
CASSIGDRAGEAFF
>TRBV5-1|few|TRBJ1-2
CASSLILGTEYGYTF
>TRBV7-9|-|TRBJ1-2
CASSSAGWGYTF
>TRBV6-5|-|TRBJ1-1
CASRLVPGTEALF
>TRBV30|-|TRBJ2-3
CAWTATGFGMDTQYF
>TRBV11-2|-|TRBJ1-2
CASSYAARGYTF
>TRBV9|-|TRBJ2-1
CASSDGTSLSNEQFF
>TRBV7-9|-|TRBJ1-1
CASSLTGLGTEAFF
>TRBV28|once|TRBJ1-1
CASRDRGKNTEAFF
>TRBV30|few|TRBJ2-7
CAWGDSRYEQYF
>TRBV5-1|few|TRBJ2-1
CASRPPGTVVGNEQFF
>TRBV5-1|few|TRBJ2-2
CASQTEPSDVAGELFF
>TRBV7-2|few|TRBJ1-1
CASRQGRKAFF
>TRBV2|-|TRBJ1-3
CASSEWDSRGNTIYF
>TRBV6-5|-|TRBJ2-5
CASSYPDMPPQETQYF
>TRBV7-9|-|TRBJ1-3
CASSLAAAGNTIYF
>TRBV18|-|TRBJ1-4
CASSPDRPNEKLFF
>TRBV5-4|-|TRBJ1-4
CASSSGTGAEKLFF
>TRBV4-1|-|TRBJ1-1
CASSQPIIKTGKNTEAFF
>TRBV5-4|-|TRBJ2-7
CASSRRDRPYEQYF
>TRBV10-3|-|TRBJ2-2
CAISESDSPLGELFF
>TRBV7-9|once|TRBJ2-5
CASSQPWTAKETQYF
>TRBV6-1|few|TRBJ2-5
CASSERKAGGETQYF
>TRBV2|few|TRBJ2-3
CASEASAGGPIPGTQYF
>TRBV5-1|-|TRBJ2-3
CASSLLAGVPDTQYF
>TRBV19|-|TRBJ2-1
CASSHGTSGSNEQFF
>TRBV25-1|-|TRBJ1-1
CASSVPKGGSGDTEAFF
>TRBV18|-|TRBJ2-1
CASSPNKVASGSKSYNEQFF
>TRBV5-4|-|TRBJ2-7
CASSLELGLREQYF
>TRBV9|-|TRBJ2-3
CASAPRSGRTDTQYF